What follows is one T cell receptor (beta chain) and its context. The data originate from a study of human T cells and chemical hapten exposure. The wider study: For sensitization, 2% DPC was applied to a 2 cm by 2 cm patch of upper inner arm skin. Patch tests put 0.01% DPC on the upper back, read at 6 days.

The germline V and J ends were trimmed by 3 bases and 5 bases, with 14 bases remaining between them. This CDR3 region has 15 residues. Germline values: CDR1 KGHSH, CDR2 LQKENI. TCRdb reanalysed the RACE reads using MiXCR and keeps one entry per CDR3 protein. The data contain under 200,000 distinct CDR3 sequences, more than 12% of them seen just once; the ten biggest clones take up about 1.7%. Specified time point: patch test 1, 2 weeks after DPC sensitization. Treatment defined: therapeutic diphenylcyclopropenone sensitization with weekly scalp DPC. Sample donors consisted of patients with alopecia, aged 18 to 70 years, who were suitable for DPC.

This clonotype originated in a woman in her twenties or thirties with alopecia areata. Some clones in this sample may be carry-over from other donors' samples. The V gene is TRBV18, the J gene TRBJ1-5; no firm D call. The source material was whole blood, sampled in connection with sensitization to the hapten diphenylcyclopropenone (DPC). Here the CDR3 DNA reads TGTGCCAGCTCACCTGACCCTGAAGGTTATCAGCCCCAGCATTTT. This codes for CASSPDPEGYQPQHF.